Listed below are T cell receptor beta chains from one sample, sequenced in a study of beta chain features in type 1 diabetes. Data came from immunoSEQ multiplex PCR; TCRdb stores just in-frame clones and leaves some out. The sample shows 600,000 to 700,000 clones, about an eighth of them seen only once. Sequencing used naive CD4+ T cells from blood. Source of these receptors: a man aged 25-40 years with type 1 diabetes. The CDR3 runs from the conserved cysteine through the conserved F or W. D genes are given only for firm matches.

>TRBV7-9|TRBJ1-5|-
CASSLAGASNQPQHF
>TRBV7-2|TRBJ2-7|-
CASSRQAFYEQYF
>TRBV7-2|TRBJ1-5|-
CASSLQGSISPQHF
>TRBV9|TRBJ2-4|-
CASSVGDIQYF
>TRBV7-2|TRBJ1-1|-
CASSAGARGTEAFF
>TRBV11-2|TRBJ1-2|-
CASSSRGVRRDNGYTF
>TRBV27|TRBJ2-7|-
CASSFSAATYEQYF
>TRBV9|TRBJ2-2|-
CASSVRGTTGELFF
>TRBV29-1|TRBJ2-7|-
CSARVDTVPVYEQYF
>TRBV6-6|TRBJ1-5|TRBD1
CASSRQGYQPQHF
>TRBV5-6|TRBJ1-2|-
CASSRRGHYGYTF
>TRBV4-3|TRBJ2-7|-
CASSQESPGVQYF
>TRBV6-5|TRBJ2-4|TRBD1
CASSLSGQGGNIQYF
>TRBV9|TRBJ2-1|-
CASSLNQNRPSGNEQFF
>TRBV7-8|TRBJ2-7|-
CASSRPPYEQYF
>TRBV25-1|TRBJ2-7|-
CASSGQETYEQYF
>TRBV11-2|TRBJ1-2|-
CASSLEGVDGYTF
>TRBV7-6|TRBJ2-2|-
CASSLQGGQVSGELFF
>TRBV7-2|TRBJ2-7|TRBD1
CASSLALGTGAYEQYF
>TRBV28|TRBJ2-7|-
CASSSQRGQLGEQYF
>TRBV11-3|TRBJ2-7|-
CASSPGPGEQYF
>TRBV7-2|TRBJ1-2|TRBD1
CASSPKGAEYGYTF
>TRBV11-2|TRBJ1-2|-
CASSLARGSYGYTF
>TRBV18|TRBJ1-1|-
CASSPRRVIVEAFF
>TRBV7-2|TRBJ1-2|-
CASSLASGPEYGYTF
>TRBV6-1|TRBJ1-1|TRBD1
CASSAGQGTTEAFF
>TRBV28|TRBJ2-1|TRBD1
CASSYPGQGRNEQFF
>TRBV30|TRBJ1-2|-
CAWQGPSGYTF
>TRBV27|TRBJ1-6|TRBD1
CASSLSDRAYNSPLHF
>TRBV10-2|TRBJ2-5|-
CASNRTTGRETQYF
>TRBV25-1|TRBJ1-5|TRBD1
CASMGQANQPQHF
>TRBV7-2|TRBJ2-5|-
CASSTRTQETQYF
>TRBV28|TRBJ1-2|-
CASSGNYGYTF
>TRBV5-1|TRBJ2-1|-
CASSLAGSRAVNEQFF
>TRBV27|TRBJ2-5|-
CASSWGDVGLETQYF
>TRBV4-3|TRBJ1-2|-
CASSQDTNRPSYGYTF
>TRBV28|TRBJ2-7|-
CASSLSNLPRTYEQYF
>TRBV11-2|TRBJ2-3|-
CASSAWRGSFLGTDTQYF
>TRBV9|TRBJ2-3|TRBD2
CASSVGPGTRGRGSTDTQYF
>TRBV21-1|TRBJ2-3|-
CASSKEVSGTDTQYF
>TRBV6-6|TRBJ2-5|-
CASGETQYF
>TRBV25-1|TRBJ2-6|-
CASSDDSGANVLTF
>TRBV7-9|TRBJ2-1|-
CASSLPPNNEQFF
>TRBV7-9|TRBJ2-7|-
CASSREGGEQYF
>TRBV5-6|TRBJ1-4|-
CASSTLVPNEKLFF
>TRBV7-2|TRBJ1-2|TRBD1
CASSSPRGQGPSRYGYTF